This paragraph covers one T cell receptor (beta chain) sequence. Its antigen is unknown. No quality values exist for individual bases; no much larger clone is one base distant. Preparation of the library involved the immunoSEQ multiplex PCR assay. The clones in this table, taken by TCRdb from immuneACCESS, are in-frame only. Not every clone is retained; where verified, under half of the shortfall comes from an unresolved V gene, and the cause of the rest is unknown. The sample table contains roughly 400,000 clones; only one count was recorded for about 93% of them. Clones ranked in the top ten supply 5.5% to 7.5% of the sample. V is pared back by 3 bases and J by 2 bases, with 11 bases lying between the germline termini. From a lookup of the germline V gene, CDR1 and CDR2 are MNHEY and SVGAGI. Taken from cysteine to phenylalanine, the CDR3 has 14 residues. The DNA shown is the 42-base CDR3, in frame from base 1.

The data originate from a study of control samples from healthy donors and cancer patients (TCRdb year 2020). This sequence was found in a middle-aged man with head and neck cancer. The rearrangement joined TRBV6-5 to TRBJ2-7; TRBD1 is possibly the D segment (5 matching bases). Sequenced sample: PBMCs. The CDR3 reads as follows: CASSYFDSTYEQYF. The DNA is as follows: TGTGCCAGCAGTTATTTCGACAGCACCTACGAGCAGTACTTC.